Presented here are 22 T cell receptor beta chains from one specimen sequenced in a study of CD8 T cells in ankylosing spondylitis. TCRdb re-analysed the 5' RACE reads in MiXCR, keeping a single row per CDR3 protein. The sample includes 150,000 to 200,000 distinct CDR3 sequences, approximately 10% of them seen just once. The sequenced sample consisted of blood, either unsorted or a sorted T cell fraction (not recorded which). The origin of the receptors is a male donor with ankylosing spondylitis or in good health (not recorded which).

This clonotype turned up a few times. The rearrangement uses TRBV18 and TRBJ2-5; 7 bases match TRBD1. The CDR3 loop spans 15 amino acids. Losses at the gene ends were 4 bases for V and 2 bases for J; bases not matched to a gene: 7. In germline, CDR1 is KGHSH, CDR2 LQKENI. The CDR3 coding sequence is TGTGCCAGCTCACTACAGGGGACGATACAAGAGACCCAGTACTTC. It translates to CASSLQGTIQETQYF.

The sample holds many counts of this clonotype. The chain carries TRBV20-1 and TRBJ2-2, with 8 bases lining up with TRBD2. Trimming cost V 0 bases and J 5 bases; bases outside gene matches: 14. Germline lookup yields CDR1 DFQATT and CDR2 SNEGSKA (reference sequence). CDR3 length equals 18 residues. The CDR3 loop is CSARDKRAGASRTGELFF. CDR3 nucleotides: TGCAGTGCTAGAGATAAAAGAGCGGGAGCCTCGAGGACCGGGGAGCTGTTTTTT.

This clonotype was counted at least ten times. CDR3 bases: TGTGCCAGCAGAAATAGCGGGAGTGGTGATACGCAGTATTTT. As protein: CASRNSGSGDTQYF. This chain connects TRBV6-1 to TRBJ2-3; 9 nucleotides agree with TRBD2. Germline trimming cut 6 bases from V and 6 bases from J; bases unmatched to any gene: 7. The CDR3 is 14 residues long. Germline V gene lookup returns CDR1 MNHNS and CDR2 SASEGT.

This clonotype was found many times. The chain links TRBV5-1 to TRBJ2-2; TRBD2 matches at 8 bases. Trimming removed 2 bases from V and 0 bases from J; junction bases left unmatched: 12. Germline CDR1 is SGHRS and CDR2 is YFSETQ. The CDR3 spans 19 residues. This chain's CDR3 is CASSFSPPGSGANTGELFF. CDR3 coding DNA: TGCGCCAGCAGCTTTTCCCCACCGGGTAGCGGGGCGAACACCGGGGAGCTGTTTTTT.

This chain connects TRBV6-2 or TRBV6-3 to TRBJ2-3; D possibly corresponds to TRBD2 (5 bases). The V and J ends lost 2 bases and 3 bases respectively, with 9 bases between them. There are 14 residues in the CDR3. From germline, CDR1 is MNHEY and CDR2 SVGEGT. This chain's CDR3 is CASSYRDPTDTQYF. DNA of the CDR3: TGTGCCAGCAGTTACCGGGATCCAACAGATACGCAGTATTTT.

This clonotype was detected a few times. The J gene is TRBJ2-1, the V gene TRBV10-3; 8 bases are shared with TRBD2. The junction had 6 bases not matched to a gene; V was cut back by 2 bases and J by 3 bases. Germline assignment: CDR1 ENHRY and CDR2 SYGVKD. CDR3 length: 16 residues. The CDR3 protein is CAISESLSGVYNEQFF. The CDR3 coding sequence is TGTGCCATCAGTGAGAGTCTTAGCGGGGTCTACAATGAGCAGTTCTTC.

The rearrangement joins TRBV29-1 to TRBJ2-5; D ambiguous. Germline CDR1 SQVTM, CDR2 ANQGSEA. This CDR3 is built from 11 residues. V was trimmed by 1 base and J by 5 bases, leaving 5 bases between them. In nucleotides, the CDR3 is TGCAGCGTTGAAGCGAGGGAGACCCAGTACTTC. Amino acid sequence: CSVEARETQYF.

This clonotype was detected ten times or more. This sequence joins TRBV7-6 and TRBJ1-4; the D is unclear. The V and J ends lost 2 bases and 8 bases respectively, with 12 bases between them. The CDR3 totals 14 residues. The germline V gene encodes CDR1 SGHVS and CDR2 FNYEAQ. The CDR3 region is CASSLRGQVEKLFF. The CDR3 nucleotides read TGTGCCAGCAGCTTAAGAGGGCAGGTGGAAAAACTGTTTTTT.

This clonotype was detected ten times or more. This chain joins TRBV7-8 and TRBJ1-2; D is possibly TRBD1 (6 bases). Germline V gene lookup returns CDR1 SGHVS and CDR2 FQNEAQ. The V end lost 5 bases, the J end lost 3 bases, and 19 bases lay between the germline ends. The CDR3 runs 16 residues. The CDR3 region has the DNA TGTGCCAGCAGCCCAGCCCGGGGGGGCCCAGACTATGGCTACACCTTC. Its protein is CASSPARGGPDYGYTF.

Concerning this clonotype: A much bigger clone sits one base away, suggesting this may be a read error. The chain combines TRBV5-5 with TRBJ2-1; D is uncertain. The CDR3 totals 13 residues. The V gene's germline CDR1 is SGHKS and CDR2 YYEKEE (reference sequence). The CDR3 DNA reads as TGTGTCAGCAGCTTCAACTACGGAGATGAGCAGTTCTTC. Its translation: CVSSFNYGDEQFF.

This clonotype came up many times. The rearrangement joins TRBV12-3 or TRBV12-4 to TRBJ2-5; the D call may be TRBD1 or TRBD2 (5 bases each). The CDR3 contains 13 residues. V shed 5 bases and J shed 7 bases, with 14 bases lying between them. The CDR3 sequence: CASSPDIGGTQYF. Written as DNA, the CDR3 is TGTGCCAGCAGTCCGGACATTGGAGGGACCCAGTACTTC.

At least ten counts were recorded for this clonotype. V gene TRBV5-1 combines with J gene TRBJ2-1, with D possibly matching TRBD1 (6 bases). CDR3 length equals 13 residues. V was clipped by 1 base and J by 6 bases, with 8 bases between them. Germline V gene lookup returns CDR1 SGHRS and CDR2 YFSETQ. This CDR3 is CASSLIGGNEQFF. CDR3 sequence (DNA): TGCGCCAGCAGCTTGATAGGGGGCAATGAGCAGTTCTTC.

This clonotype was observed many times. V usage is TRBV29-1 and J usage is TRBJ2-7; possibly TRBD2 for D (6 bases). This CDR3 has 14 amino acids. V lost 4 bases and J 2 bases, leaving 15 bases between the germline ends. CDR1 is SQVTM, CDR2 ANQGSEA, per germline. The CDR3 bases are TGCAGCGTTGGGTATTCTGGAGGGACCTACGAGCAGTACTTC. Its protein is CSVGYSGGTYEQYF.

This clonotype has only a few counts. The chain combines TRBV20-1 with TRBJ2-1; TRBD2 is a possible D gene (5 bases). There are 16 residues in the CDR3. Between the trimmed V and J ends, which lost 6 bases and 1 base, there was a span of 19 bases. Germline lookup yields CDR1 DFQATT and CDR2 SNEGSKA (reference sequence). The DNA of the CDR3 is TGCAGTGCCTCACGCCCCAGCGGAGGTTCCTACAATGAGCAGTTCTTC. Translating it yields CSASRPSGGSYNEQFF.

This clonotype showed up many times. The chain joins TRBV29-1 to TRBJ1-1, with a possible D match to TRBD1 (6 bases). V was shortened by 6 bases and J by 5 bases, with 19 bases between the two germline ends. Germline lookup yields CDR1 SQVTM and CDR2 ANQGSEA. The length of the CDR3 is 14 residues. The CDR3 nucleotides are TGCAGCGTAGACGGAGGGGGGTTAGGGACTGAAGCTTTCTTT. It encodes CSVDGGGLGTEAFF. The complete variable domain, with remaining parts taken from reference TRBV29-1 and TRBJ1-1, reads SAVISQKPSRDICQRGTSLTIQCQVDSQVTMMFWYRQQPGQSLTLIATANQGSEATYESGFVIDKFPISRPNLTFSTLTVSNMSPEDSSIYLCSVDGGGLGTEAFFGQGTRLTVV.

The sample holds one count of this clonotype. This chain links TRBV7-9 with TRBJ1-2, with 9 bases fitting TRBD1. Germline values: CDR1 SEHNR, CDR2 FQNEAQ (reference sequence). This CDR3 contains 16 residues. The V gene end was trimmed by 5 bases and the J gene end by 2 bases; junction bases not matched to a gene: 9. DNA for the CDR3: TGTGCCAGCAGCGCCTACGACAGGGGGTCCAACTATGGCTACACCTTC. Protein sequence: CASSAYDRGSNYGYTF. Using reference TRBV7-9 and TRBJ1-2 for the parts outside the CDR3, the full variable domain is DTGVSQNPRHKITKRGQNVTFRCDPISEHNRLYWYRQTLGQGPEFLTYFQNEAQLEKSRLLSDRFSAERPKGSFSTLEIQRTEQGDSAMYLCASSAYDRGSNYGYTFGSGTRLTVV.

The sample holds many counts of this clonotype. The CDR3 coding sequence is TGTGCCAGCAGCCAAGATTCCCCTAGGCTAGCGGGGGGGCCAACCCGCTCCTACAATGAGCAGTTCTTC. It is translated as CASSQDSPRLAGGPTRSYNEQFF. The gene calls are TRBV14 and TRBJ2-1; 12 nucleotides line up with TRBD2. The length of the CDR3 is 23 residues. Germline trimming cut 0 bases from V and 0 bases from J; bases unmatched to any gene: 18. Germline assignment: CDR1 SGHDN and CDR2 FVKESK.

In DNA, the CDR3 is TGTGCCAGCAGTCCCCTGGGACAGGGCAATCAGCCCCAGCATTTT. It codes for CASSPLGQGNQPQHF. The genes are TRBV6-1 and TRBJ1-5; the match to TRBD1 covers 8 bases. The CDR3 has 15 residues. CDR1 and CDR2 from the germline V gene are MNHNS and SASEGT. With 5 bases clipped from V and 2 bases from J, the junction kept 5 bases outside the gene matches.

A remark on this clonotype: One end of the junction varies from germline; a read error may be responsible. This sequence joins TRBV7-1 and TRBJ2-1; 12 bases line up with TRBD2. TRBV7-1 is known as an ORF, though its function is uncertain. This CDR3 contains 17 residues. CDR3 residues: CASGSVLAGGAYNEQFF. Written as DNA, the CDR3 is TGTGCCAGCGGCTCAGTACTAGCGGGGGGAGCCTACAATGAGCAGTTCTTC.

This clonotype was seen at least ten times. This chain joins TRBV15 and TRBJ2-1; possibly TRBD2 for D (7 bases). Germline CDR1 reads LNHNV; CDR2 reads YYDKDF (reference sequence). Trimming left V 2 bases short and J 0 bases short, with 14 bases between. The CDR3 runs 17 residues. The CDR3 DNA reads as TGTGCCACCAGCAGACTGGGGGGGGGCGGCTCCTACAATGAGCAGTTCTTC. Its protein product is CATSRLGGGGSYNEQFF.

Here the CDR3 reads CASSLSGLAGRPNNEQFF. The CDR3 coding sequence is TGTGCCAGCAGTTTATCTGGCCTAGCGGGACGGCCGAACAATGAGCAGTTCTTC. This chain links TRBV27 with TRBJ2-1; 9 bases line up with TRBD2. Germline loops: CDR1 MNHEY, CDR2 SMNVEV (reference sequence). The ends lost 0 bases at V and 5 bases at J; junction bases unmatched: 11. This CDR3 spans 18 amino acids.

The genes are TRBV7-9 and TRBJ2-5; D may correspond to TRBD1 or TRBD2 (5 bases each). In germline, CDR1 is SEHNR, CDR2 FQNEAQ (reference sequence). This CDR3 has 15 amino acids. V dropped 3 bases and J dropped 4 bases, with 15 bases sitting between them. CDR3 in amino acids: CASSLVGDARETQYF. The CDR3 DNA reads TGTGCCAGCAGCTTGGTAGGGGACGCGCGAGAGACCCAGTACTTC.